Detailed here is one T cell receptor beta chain. The data derive from a study of shared clonotypes between healthy human individuals. Trimming removed 0 bases from V and 2 bases from J, with 11 bases in between. There are 15 residues in the CDR3. CDR1 is SGHTA and CDR2 is FQGNSA in the germline V gene. Genomic DNA belonging to each subset was distributed in equal measure over several immunoSEQ plates. The repertoire was sequenced with immunoSEQ multiplex PCR; TCRdb's copy has only in-frame clones and lacks some. The table has some 1.5 million clones, more than 95% seen once. The receptor's source is a man aged 30 to 45 in good health. The rearrangement uses TRBV7-2 and TRBJ2-7; weak D call: TRBD1 (8 bases). The sequencing input was naive CD4+ T cells sorted from blood. The subset is: CD45RA+ positively selected. The CDR3 region is CASSLAAGQAYEQYF. The CDR3 nucleotides read TGTGCCAGCAGCTTAGCAGCGGGACAGGCCTACGAGCAGTACTTC.